This TCR beta chain was captured in a study of OX40 agonist ivuxolimab in advanced cancers. Study results and caveats: Expanded clones were, on average, more numerous among CD8+ T cells than CD4+.

TCRdb's copy holds only in-frame clones and misses some; the assay was immunoSEQ multiplex PCR. The repertoire holds about 48,000 clones, with about 88% as singletons. The CDR3 extends over 14 amino acids. Of note for this clone: As yet, its antigen is unknown.

The sequence was obtained from an adult with an advanced solid tumor such as melanoma, head and neck, liver or kidney cancer. The starting material was CD4+ or CD8+ T cells sorted from blood, obtained in a trial of the OX40 agonist ivuxolimab. The chain joins TRBV21-1 to TRBJ1-2. TRBV21-1 is a pseudogene. The CDR3 spells CASSKRTGFGGYTF. The DNA of the CDR3 is TGTGCCAGCAGCAAAAGAACGGGGTTTGGTGGCTACACCTTC.